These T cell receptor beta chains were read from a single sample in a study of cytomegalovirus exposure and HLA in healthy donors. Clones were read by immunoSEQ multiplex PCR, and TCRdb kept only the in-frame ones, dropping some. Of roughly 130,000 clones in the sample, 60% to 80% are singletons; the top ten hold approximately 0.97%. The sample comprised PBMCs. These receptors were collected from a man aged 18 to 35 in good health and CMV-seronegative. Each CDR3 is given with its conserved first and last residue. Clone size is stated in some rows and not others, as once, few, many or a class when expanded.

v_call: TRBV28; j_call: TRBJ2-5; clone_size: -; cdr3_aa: CASSFGGTQYF
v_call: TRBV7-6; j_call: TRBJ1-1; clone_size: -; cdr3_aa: CASSLRPGENTEAFF
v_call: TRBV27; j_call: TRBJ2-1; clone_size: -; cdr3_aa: CASSFSLTGGNNEQFF
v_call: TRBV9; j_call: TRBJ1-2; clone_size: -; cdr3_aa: CASSVDGRSPYGYTF
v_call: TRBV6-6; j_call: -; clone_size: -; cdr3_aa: CASSQRGGYEQYF
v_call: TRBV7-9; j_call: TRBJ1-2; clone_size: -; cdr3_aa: CASSLIIPGTVGYGYTF
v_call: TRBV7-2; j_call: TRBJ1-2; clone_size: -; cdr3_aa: CASSPQGALVRGYTF
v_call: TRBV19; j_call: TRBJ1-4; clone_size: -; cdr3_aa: CASSLGTGENEKLFF
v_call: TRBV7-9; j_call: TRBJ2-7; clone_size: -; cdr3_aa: CASSLDNYEQYF
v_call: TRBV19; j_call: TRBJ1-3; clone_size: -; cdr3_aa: CASSTTADSGNTIYF
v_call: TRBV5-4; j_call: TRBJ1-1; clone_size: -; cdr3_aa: CASKRSGEAFF
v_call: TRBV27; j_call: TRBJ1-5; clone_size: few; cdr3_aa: CASSNNSNQPQHF
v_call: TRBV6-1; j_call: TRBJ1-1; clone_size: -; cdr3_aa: CASSVVVNTEAFF
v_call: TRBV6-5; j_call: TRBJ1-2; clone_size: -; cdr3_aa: CASSYTGGYGYTF
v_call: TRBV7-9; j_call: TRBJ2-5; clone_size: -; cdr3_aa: CASSLLGAGKKETQYF